This TCR beta chain came from a study of T cell responses to AZD1222 COVID-19 vaccine. Clones were read by immunoSEQ multiplex PCR, and TCRdb kept only the in-frame ones, dropping some. The data hold roughly 120,000 clones, with roughly 87% observed a single time. Study observations and caveats: Only after the peak T cell response were repertoires sampled. The sample set comprised mostly white British donors with more females, and clonal diversity was possibly underestimated. Regions left unmutated in variants are reportedly the target of nearly half of spike-specific TCRs.

As concerns this clone: What it recognizes is unknown. Compared with germline, one end of the junction differs, possibly owing to a read error.

From germline, CDR1 is SGHRS and CDR2 YFSETQ. This CDR3 comprises 14 residues. The gene calls are TRBV5-1 and TRBJ2-2, with a weak D call TRBD2 (5 bases). The source of this sequence is an adult in good health. Sequencing used peripheral blood, obtained on day 0 of AZD1222 vaccination. In nucleotides, the CDR3 is TGCGCCAGCCGCTTAGAGGGAGTCACCGGGGAGCTGTTTTTT. This codes for CASRLEGVTGELFF.